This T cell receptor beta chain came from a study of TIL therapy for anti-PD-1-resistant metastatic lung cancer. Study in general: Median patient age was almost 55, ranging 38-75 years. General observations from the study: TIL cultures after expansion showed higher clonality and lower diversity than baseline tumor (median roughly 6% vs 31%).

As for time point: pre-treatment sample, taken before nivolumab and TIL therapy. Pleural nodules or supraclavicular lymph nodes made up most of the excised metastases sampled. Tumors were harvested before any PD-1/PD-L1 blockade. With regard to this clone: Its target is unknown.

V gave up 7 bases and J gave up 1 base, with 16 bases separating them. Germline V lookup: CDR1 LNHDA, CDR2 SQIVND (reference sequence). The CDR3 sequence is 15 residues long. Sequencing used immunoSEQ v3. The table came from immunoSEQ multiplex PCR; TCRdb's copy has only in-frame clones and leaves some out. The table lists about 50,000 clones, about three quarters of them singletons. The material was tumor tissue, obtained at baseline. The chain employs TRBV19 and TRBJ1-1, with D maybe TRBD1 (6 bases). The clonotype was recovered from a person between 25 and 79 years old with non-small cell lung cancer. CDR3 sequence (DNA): TGTGCCAGTAAGGGGCCTCGGACAGAGAACACTGAAGCTTTCTTT. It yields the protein CASKGPRTENTEAFF.